The 5 T cell receptor beta chains listed next were all sequenced from one sample in a study of T cell responses to AZD1222 COVID-19 vaccine. Sequenced by immunoSEQ multiplex PCR; TCRdb stores in-frame clones only, minus some. The sample has fewer than 200,000 clones, 85% to 90% seen once. The sample here was peripheral blood, taken on day 0 of AZD1222 vaccination. Receptors were obtained from an adult in good health.

A few counts support this clone. V usage is TRBV9 and J usage is TRBJ1-1, with TRBD1 matching over 9 bases. The CDR3 loop spans 17 amino acids. The ends lost 4 bases at V and 0 bases at J; junction bases unmatched: 10. Germline-derived CDR1 and CDR2 are SGDLS and YYNGEE. DNA of the CDR3: TGTGCCAGCAGCAAAATGGGACAGGGAGAAATGAACACTGAAGCTTTCTTT. Translated, it gives CASSKMGQGEMNTEAFF. Full variable domain (missing parts from reference TRBV9 and TRBJ1-1): DSGVTQTPKHLITATGQRVTLRCSPRSGDLSVYWYQQSLDQGLQFLIQYYNGEERAKGNILERFSAQQFPDLHSELNLSSLELGDSALYFCASSKMGQGEMNTEAFFGQGTRLTVV.

The chain couples TRBV11-2 to TRBJ2-1; D may correspond to TRBD1 or TRBD2 (6 bases each). The V end lost 7 bases, the J end lost 5 bases, and 21 bases lay between the germline ends. This CDR3 comprises 16 residues. Germline assignment: CDR1 SGHAT and CDR2 FQNNGV. Written as DNA, the CDR3 is TGTGCCAGCACCCCTCTCCGGGGGCGCACCCACAATGAGCAGTTCTTC. It is translated as CASTPLRGRTHNEQFF.

Only one count was recorded for this clone. The chain combines TRBV27 with TRBJ1-1, with 7 positions matching TRBD1. Germline V gene lookup returns CDR1 MNHEY and CDR2 SMNVEV (reference sequence). The CDR3 contains 15 residues. V trimming: 5 bases; J trimming: 1 base; junction bases outside the gene matches: 7. The CDR3 nucleotides read TGTGCCAGCAGTACCACCGGGACAGCGAACACTGAAGCTTTCTTT. This sequence encodes CASSTTGTANTEAFF.

This chain links TRBV10-1 with TRBJ1-1; perhaps TRBD1 as D (5 bases). In germline, CDR1 is WNHNN, CDR2 SYGVQD (reference sequence). The CDR3 has 13 amino acids. V lost 3 bases, J lost 5 bases, and 10 bases lay in between. CDR3 DNA: TGCGCCAGCAGTGAAGGGGTGCAAACTGAAGCTTTCTTT. Translated, it gives CASSEGVQTEAFF.

V is TRBV6-6 and J is TRBJ1-5; TRBD1 matches at 7 bases. Germline CDR1 is MNHNY and CDR2 is SVGAGI (reference sequence). The J segment lost 4 bases and the V segment lost 2 bases, leaving 8 bases of the junction unmatched. CDR3 length: 16 residues. The CDR3 loop reads CASSYLNPGQNQPQHF. CDR3 sequence (DNA): TGTGCCAGCAGTTACCTAAATCCGGGACAGAATCAGCCCCAGCATTTT.